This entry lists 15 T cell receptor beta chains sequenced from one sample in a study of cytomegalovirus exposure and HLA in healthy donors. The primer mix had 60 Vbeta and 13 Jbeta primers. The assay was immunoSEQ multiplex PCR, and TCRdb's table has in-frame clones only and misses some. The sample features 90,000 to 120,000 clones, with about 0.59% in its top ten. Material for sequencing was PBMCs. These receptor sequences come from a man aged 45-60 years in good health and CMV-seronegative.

CDR3 amino acids: CASSYSSGASSYEQYF. In nucleotides, the CDR3 is TGTGCCAGCAGTTACTCCTCAGGGGCCAGCTCCTACGAGCAGTACTTC. V is TRBV6-5 and J is TRBJ2-7; possible D gene TRBD1, 6 bases. The V end was cut by 0 bases, the J end by 0 bases, with 12 bases between. CDR1 and CDR2 from the germline V gene are MNHEY and SVGAGI. This CDR3 has 16 residues.

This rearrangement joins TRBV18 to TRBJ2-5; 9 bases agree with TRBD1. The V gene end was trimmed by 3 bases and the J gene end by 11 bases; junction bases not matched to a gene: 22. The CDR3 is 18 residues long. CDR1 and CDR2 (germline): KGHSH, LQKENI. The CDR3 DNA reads TGTGCCAGCTCACCGGGGACAGGGTTTACGGTAGGGAAAGATGAGCAGTACTTC. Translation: CASSPGTGFTVGKDEQYF.

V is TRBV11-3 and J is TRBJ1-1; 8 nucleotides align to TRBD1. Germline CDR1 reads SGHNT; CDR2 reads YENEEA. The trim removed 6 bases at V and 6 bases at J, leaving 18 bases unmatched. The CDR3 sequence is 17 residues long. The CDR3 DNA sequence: TGTGCCAGCAGAAAGGCGGTGGGGACAGGCCCTCGGGCTGAAGCTTTCTTT. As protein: CASRKAVGTGPRAEAFF. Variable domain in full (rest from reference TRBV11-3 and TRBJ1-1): EAGVVQSPRYKIIEKKQPVAFWCNPISGHNTLYWYLQNLGQGPELLIRYENEEAVDDSQLPKDRFSAERLKGVDSTLKIQPAELGDSAVYLCASRKAVGTGPRAEAFFGQGTRLTVV.

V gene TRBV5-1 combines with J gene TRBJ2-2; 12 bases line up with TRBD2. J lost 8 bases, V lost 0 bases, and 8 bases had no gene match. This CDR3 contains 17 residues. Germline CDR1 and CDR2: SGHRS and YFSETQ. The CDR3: CASSLDRLAGGSGELFF. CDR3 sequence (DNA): TGCGCCAGCAGCTTGGATCGGCTAGCGGGGGGGTCTGGGGAGCTGTTTTTT.

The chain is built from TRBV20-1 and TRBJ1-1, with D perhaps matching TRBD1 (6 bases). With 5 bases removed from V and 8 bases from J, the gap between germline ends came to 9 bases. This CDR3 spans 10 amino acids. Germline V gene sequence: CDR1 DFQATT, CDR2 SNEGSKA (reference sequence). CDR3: CSALGTEAFF. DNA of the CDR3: TGCAGTGCTCTAGGGACAGAAGCTTTCTTT.

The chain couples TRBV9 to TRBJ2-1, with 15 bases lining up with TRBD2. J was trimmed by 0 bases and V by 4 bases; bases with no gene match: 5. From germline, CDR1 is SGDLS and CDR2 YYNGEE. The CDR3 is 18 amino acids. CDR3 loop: CASSTGTSGGSSYNEQFF. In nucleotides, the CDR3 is TGTGCCAGCAGCACTGGGACTAGCGGGGGGAGCTCCTACAATGAGCAGTTCTTC. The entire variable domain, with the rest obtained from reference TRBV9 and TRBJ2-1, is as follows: DSGVTQTPKHLITATGQRVTLRCSPRSGDLSVYWYQQSLDQGLQFLIQYYNGEERAKGNILERFSAQQFPDLHSELNLSSLELGDSALYFCASSTGTSGGSSYNEQFFGPGTRLTVL.

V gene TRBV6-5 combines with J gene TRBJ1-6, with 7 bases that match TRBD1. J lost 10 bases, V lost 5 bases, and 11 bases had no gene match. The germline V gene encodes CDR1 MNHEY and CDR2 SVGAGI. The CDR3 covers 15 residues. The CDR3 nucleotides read TGTGCCAGCAGTCTGACAGGGCTCCCAGGATCACCCCTCCACTTT. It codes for CASSLTGLPGSPLHF.

The DNA for the CDR3 is TGTGCCAGCAGCTTGTGGGGGGTTCACTCACCCCTCCACTTT. The encoded protein is CASSLWGVHSPLHF. The V and J genes are TRBV5-4 and TRBJ1-6; possible D gene TRBD1, 5 bases. V lost 1 base and J lost 10, with 12 bases in between. The CDR3 is 14 amino acids. The germline CDR1 and CDR2 sequences are SGHNT and YYREEE (reference sequence).

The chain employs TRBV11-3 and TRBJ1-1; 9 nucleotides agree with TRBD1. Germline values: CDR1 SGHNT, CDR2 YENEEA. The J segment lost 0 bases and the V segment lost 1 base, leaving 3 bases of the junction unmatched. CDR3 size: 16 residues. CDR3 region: CASSLADRGLNTEAFF. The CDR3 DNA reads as TGTGCCAGCAGCTTAGCGGACAGGGGATTGAACACTGAAGCTTTCTTT.

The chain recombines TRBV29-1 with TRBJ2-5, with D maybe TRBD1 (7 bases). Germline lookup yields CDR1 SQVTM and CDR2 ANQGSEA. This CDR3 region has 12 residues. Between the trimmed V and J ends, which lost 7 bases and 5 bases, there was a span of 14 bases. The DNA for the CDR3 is TGCAGCGCTGACAGGGCGGGGGAGACCCAGTACTTC. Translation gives CSADRAGETQYF.

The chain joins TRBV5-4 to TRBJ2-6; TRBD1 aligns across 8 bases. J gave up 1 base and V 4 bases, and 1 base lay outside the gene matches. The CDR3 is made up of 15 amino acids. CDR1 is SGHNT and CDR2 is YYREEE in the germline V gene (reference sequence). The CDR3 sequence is CASSRTGSGANVLTF. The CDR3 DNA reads TGTGCCAGCAGCCGGACAGGGTCTGGGGCCAACGTCCTGACTTTC.

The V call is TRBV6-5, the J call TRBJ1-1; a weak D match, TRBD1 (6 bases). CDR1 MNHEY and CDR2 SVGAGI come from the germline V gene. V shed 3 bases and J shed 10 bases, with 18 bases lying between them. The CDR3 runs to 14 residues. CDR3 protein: CASSYNFIGTIAFF. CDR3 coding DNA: TGTGCCAGCAGTTATAATTTTATCGGGACAATAGCTTTCTTT.

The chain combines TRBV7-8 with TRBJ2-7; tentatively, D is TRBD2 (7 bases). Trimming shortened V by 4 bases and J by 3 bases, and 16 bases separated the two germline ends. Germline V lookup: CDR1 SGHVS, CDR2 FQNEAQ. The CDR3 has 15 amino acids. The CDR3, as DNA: TGTGCCAGCAGCTCCCGGGTGGGAGGGGGCTACGAGCAGTACTTC. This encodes CASSSRVGGGYEQYF.

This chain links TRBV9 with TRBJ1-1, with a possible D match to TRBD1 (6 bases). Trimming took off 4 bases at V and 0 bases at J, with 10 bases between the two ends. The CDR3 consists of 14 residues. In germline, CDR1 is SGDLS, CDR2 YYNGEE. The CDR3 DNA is TGTGCCAGCAGCCCTCGGACAGTGAACACTGAAGCTTTCTTT. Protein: CASSPRTVNTEAFF.

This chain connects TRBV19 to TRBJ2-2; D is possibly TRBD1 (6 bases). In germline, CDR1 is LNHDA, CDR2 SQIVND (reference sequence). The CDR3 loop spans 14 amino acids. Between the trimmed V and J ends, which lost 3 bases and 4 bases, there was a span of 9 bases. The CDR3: CASSIAGVTGELFF. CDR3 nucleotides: TGTGCCAGTAGTATCGCAGGGGTCACCGGGGAGCTGTTTTTT.